This TCR beta chain was identified in a study of Graves' ophthalmopathy and Graves' hyperthyroidism. Overall study findings and caveats: Blood was where most expanded thyroid clonotypes above 0.001 frequency also turned up. The model flagged ophthalmopathy progression at around 70% sensitivity and 72% to 85% specificity.

The authors amplified TCR beta CDR3 regions, and they did so from RNA transcripts for repertoire sequencing. RT-PCR was first run with HTBI primers, then multiplex PCR in a second round. MiXCR was run by TCRdb on the multiplex PCR reads, yielding one entry per CDR3 protein. The table has around 1.1 million distinct CDR3 sequences, 35% to 40% seen once. Uncontrolled infections, other autoimmune diseases, pregnancy or lactation barred patients from enrollment. As diagnostic evidence, clinical symptoms, serum thyroxine, TRAb, thyroid ultrasound and orbital computed tomography were relied upon. This CDR3 region has 15 residues. Germline assignment: CDR1 LNHDA and CDR2 SQIVND (reference sequence). Trimming stripped 5 bases from V and 1 base from J, with 15 bases between. This clonotype was seen more than once but under ten times. What it binds is not known.

The sample was peripheral blood or thyroid tissue (not recorded which). This TCR was sampled from an adult man with Graves' hyperthyroidism. J is TRBJ2-7 and V is TRBV19, with D maybe TRBD2 (5 bases). The CDR3 DNA sequence: TGTGCCAGTAGTCCCCAGTTGAGCGGATCCTACGAGCAGTACTTC. This gives the protein CASSPQLSGSYEQYF.